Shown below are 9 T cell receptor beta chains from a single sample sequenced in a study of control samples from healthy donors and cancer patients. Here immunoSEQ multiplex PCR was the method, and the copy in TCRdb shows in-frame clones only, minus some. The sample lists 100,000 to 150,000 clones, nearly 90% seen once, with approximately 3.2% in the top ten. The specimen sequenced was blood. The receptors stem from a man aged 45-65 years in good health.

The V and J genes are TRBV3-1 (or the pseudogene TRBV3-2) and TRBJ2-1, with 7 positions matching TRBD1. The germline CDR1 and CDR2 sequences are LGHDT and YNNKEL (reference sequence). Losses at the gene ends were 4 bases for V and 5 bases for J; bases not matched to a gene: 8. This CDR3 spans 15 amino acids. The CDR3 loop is CASSPTGFVDNEQFF. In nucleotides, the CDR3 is TGTGCCAGCAGCCCGACAGGGTTCGTAGACAATGAGCAGTTCTTC.

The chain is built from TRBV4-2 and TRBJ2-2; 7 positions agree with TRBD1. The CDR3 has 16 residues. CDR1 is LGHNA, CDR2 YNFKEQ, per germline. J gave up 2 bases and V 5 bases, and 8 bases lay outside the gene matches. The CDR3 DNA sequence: TGTGCCAGCAGCGGAGAGACAGGGTCAAACACCGGGGAGCTGTTTTTT. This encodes CASSGETGSNTGELFF.

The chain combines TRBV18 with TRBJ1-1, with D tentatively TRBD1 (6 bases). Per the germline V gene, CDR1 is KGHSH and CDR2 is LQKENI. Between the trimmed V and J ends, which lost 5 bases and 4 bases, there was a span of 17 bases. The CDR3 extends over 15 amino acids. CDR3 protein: CASSGDRLGATEAFF. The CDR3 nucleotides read TGTGCCAGCTCAGGAGACAGGCTGGGGGCCACTGAAGCTTTCTTT.

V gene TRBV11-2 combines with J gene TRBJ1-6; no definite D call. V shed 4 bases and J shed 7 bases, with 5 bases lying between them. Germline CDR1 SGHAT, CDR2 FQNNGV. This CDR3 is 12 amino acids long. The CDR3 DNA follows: TGTGCCAGCAGCTACACCAATTCACCCCTCCACTTT. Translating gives CASSYTNSPLHF.

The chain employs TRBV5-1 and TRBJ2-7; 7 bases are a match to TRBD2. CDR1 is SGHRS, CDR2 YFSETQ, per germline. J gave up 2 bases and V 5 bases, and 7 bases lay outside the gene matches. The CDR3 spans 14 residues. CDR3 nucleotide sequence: TGCGCCAGCAGGCGGGGGACGGATCCCTACGAGCAGTACTTC. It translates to CASRRGTDPYEQYF.

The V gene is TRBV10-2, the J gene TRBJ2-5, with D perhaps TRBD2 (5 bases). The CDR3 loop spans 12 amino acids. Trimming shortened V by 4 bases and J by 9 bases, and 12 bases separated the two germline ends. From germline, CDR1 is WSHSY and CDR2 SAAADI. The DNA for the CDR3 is TGCGCCAGCAGTGTTAATGCGGGTGCCCAGTACTTC. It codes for CASSVNAGAQYF.

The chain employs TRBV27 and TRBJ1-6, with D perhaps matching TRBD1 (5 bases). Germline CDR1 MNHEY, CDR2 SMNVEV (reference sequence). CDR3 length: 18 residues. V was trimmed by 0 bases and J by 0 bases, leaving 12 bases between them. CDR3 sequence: CASSLSRAGSSYNSPLHF. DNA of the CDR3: TGTGCCAGCAGTTTATCCCGGGCAGGGAGCTCCTATAATTCACCCCTCCACTTT.

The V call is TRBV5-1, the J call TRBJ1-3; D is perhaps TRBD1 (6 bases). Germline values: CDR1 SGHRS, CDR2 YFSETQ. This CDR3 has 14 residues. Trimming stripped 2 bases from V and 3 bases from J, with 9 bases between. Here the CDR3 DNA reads TGCGCCAGCAGCTTTGGGACAAATGGAAACACCATATATTTT. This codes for CASSFGTNGNTIYF.

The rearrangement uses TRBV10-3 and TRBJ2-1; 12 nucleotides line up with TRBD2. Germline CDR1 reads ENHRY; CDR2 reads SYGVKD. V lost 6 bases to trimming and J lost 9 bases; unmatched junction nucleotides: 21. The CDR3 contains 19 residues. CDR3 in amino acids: CAISEGLAGDEWLRGEQFF. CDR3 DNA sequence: TGTGCCATCAGCGAGGGACTAGCGGGTGACGAATGGTTACGGGGTGAGCAGTTCTTC.